This T cell receptor beta chain was captured by sequencing in a study of blood T cell repertoires in COVID-19. Overall study context: Sites across the United States, Italy and Spain contributed samples from acute and convalescent COVID-19. Sources were T cells, B-cell-depleted T cells, or PBMCs; the material itself was cDNA or gDNA.

This clone was picked up one time. Original data processing: Reference gene primers were amplified, and this amplification served to estimate nucleated cell counts. The assay was immunoSEQ multiplex PCR, and TCRdb's table has in-frame clones only and misses some. The V and J calls and clone size come from that table; D and trimming were worked out from the DNA. The table shows approximately 300,000 clones, with 86% occurring only once. The CDR3 runs 14 residues. J gave up 6 bases and V 8 bases, and 13 bases lay outside the gene matches. The germline gives CDR1 LNHDA, CDR2 SQIVND (reference sequence). The source material was peripheral blood. This sequence was found in a woman aged 45-59 years with acute or convalescent COVID-19. This chain links TRBV19 with TRBJ2-7; 7 nucleotides match TRBD1. In nucleotides, the CDR3 is TGTGCCAGTTCACAAGGGGGCAGGGCGGGCGAGCAGTACTTC. Translated, it gives CASSQGGRAGEQYF.